The 5 T cell receptor beta chains presented below share a single source sample, sequenced in a study of cytomegalovirus exposure and HLA in healthy donors. Using immunoSEQ multiplex PCR, the repertoire was profiled, and TCRdb retains in-frame clones only, with some absent. The sample carries about 84,000 clones, under 95% recorded once. What was sequenced was PBMCs. These receptors all come from a man aged 25-45 years in good health and CMV-seronegative.

The V gene is TRBV5-4, the J gene TRBJ2-3; 11 nucleotides match TRBD2. CDR3 length: 16 amino acids. Germline V gene sequence: CDR1 SGHNT, CDR2 YYREEE (reference sequence). The junction had 7 bases not matched to a gene; V was cut back by 3 bases and J by 4 bases. The CDR3 sequence is CASSSELAGASDTQYF. In DNA form, the CDR3 reads TGTGCCAGCAGCTCTGAACTAGCGGGGGCCTCAGATACGCAGTATTTT.

The rearrangement joins TRBV5-1 to TRBJ2-1; 10 bases agree with TRBD2. Per the germline V gene, CDR1 is SGHRS and CDR2 is YFSETQ. The CDR3 spans 15 residues. Trimming took 3 bases from V and 7 from J; bases not matched to a gene: 7. The CDR3 region is CASSSLAGVKNEQFF. The CDR3 region has the DNA TGCGCCAGCAGCTCGCTAGCGGGAGTGAAAAATGAGCAGTTCTTC. The full variable domain, its missing parts supplied by reference TRBV5-1 and TRBJ2-1, is KAGVTQTPRYLIKTRGQQVTLSCSPISGHRSVSWYQQTPGQGLQFLFEYFSETQRNKGNFPGRFSGRQFSNSRSEMNVSTLELGDSALYLCASSSLAGVKNEQFFGPGTRLTVL.

V is TRBV9 and J is TRBJ2-1; possible D gene TRBD2, 6 bases. The CDR3 has 14 amino acids. Germline V gene sequence: CDR1 SGDLS, CDR2 YYNGEE. Between the trimmed V and J ends, which lost 4 bases and 2 bases, there was a span of 10 bases. The CDR3 here is CASSLAGTYNEQFF. CDR3 nucleotides: TGTGCCAGCAGCTTGGCGGGAACCTACAATGAGCAGTTCTTC.

The rearrangement uses TRBV14 and TRBJ2-6; D remains unclear. This CDR3 is built from 13 residues. V gave up 6 bases and J gave up 0 bases, with 3 bases separating them. Germline V gene data show CDR1 as SGHDN and CDR2 as FVKESK. The CDR3 coding sequence is TGTGCCAGCAGTCGCTCTGGGGCCAACGTCCTGACTTTC. This encodes CASSRSGANVLTF.

The V gene is TRBV10-2, the J gene TRBJ1-5; 8 positions agree with TRBD1. The CDR3 covers 15 residues. The trim removed 6 bases at V and 2 bases at J, leaving 6 bases unmatched. Germline V gene data show CDR1 as WSHSY and CDR2 as SAAADI. CDR3 in DNA: TGCGCCAGCAGCGAGGACAGGGACGGCAATCAGCCCCAGCATTTT. Protein sequence: CASSEDRDGNQPQHF.